A single sample is the source of the 19 T cell receptor beta chains below, sequenced in a study of T cell responses to AZD1222 COVID-19 vaccine. Generated by immunoSEQ multiplex PCR, the TCRdb table keeps only in-frame clones and is missing some. The sample contains 150,000 to 200,000 clones, approximately 94% of which appear only once. The sequencing here drew on peripheral blood, taken 28 days after the second AZD1222 dose. The receptors here all came from an adult who received the AZD1222 COVID-19 vaccine.

This rearrangement joins TRBV15 to TRBJ2-7, with 10 positions matching TRBD2. Germline V gives CDR1 LNHNV, CDR2 YYDKDF (reference sequence). The V gene end was trimmed by 8 bases and the J gene end by 6 bases; junction bases not matched to a gene: 7. The CDR3 is 13 residues long. The CDR3 protein is CATSKLAGIEQYF. The DNA for the CDR3 is TGTGCCACCTCTAAACTAGCGGGAATCGAGCAGTACTTC.

The chain couples TRBV16 to TRBJ1-1, with D tentatively TRBD1 (6 bases). The CDR3 has 15 residues. V lost 0 bases and J 4 bases, leaving 12 bases between the germline ends. CDR1 is KGHSY, CDR2 FQNENV, per germline. The CDR3 here is CASSQSRARGTEAFF. The CDR3 DNA follows: TGTGCCAGCAGCCAATCGAGGGCCAGGGGCACTGAAGCTTTCTTT.

V usage is TRBV19 and J usage is TRBJ1-2; tentatively, D is TRBD1 (5 bases). The CDR3 has 12 amino acids. The germline V and J ends were trimmed by 3 bases and 11 bases, with 13 bases remaining between them. The germline gives CDR1 LNHDA, CDR2 SQIVND (reference sequence). The CDR3 DNA sequence: TGTGCCAGTAGTATCGGGGGGTCCGGTTACACCTTC. Translation: CASSIGGSGYTF.

The chain employs TRBV11-3 and TRBJ2-2; TRBD2 agrees at 9 bases. The V and J ends lost 4 bases and 5 bases, in that order; junction bases with no gene match: 8. Germline V gives CDR1 SGHNT, CDR2 YENEEA. The CDR3 has 16 amino acids. As DNA, the CDR3 is TGTGCCAGCAGCTCACGAGGCCTAGCGGGAACCGGGGAGCTGTTTTTT. Its translation is CASSSRGLAGTGELFF.

This clone was seen only a few times. The chain is built from TRBV28 and TRBJ1-4, with no clear D. Trimming removed 1 base from V and 5 bases from J, with 8 bases in between. CDR1 and CDR2 from the germline V gene are MDHEN and SYDVKM. The CDR3 consists of 14 residues. As DNA, the CDR3 is TGTGCCAGCAGTTTATCCCTCCAAAATGAAAAACTGTTTTTT. Its translation: CASSLSLQNEKLFF.

The V gene is TRBV6-5, the J gene TRBJ1-1; D unresolved. CDR3 length: 11 residues. Trimming took off 2 bases at V and 11 bases at J, with 9 bases between the two ends. Germline-derived CDR1 and CDR2 are MNHEY and SVGAGI. CDR3 DNA sequence: TGTGCCAGCAGTTACGGGGAAATTGCTTTCTTT. Protein product: CASSYGEIAFF.

V usage is TRBV2 and J usage is TRBJ2-1; the D is unclear. From germline, CDR1 is SNHLY and CDR2 FYNNEI. CDR3 length: 13 amino acids. With 3 bases removed from V and 8 bases from J, the gap between germline ends came to 11 bases. CDR3 bases: TGTGCCAGCAGTGATGACGAGATAGATGAGCAGTTCTTC. It yields the protein CASSDDEIDEQFF.

The CDR3 DNA is TGTGCCAGCAGTTATAAGGGCTGGTCTGAGCAGTTCTTC. This sequence encodes CASSYKGWSEQFF. The chain couples TRBV6-5 to TRBJ2-1; the D is unclear. Germline CDR1 is MNHEY and CDR2 is SVGAGI. The CDR3 runs to 13 residues. Between the trimmed V and J ends, which lost 3 bases and 9 bases, there was a span of 12 bases.

This rearrangement joins TRBV5-4 to TRBJ1-1; a possible D gene is TRBD1 (5 bases). In germline, CDR1 is SGHNT, CDR2 YYREEE (reference sequence). Between the trimmed V and J ends, which lost 0 bases and 7 bases, there was a span of 7 bases. The CDR3 is 12 amino acids. CDR3 in DNA: TGTGCCAGCAGCTTGGGACAGTTTGAAGCTTTCTTT. This translates into CASSLGQFEAFF. The variable domain in full, completed from reference TRBV5-4 and TRBJ1-1, reads ETGVTQSPTHLIKTRGQQVTLRCSSQSGHNTVSWYQQALGQGPQFIFQYYREEENGRGNFPPRFSGLQFPNYSSELNVNALELDDSALYLCASSLGQFEAFFGQGTRLTVV.

The chain joins TRBV6-2 or TRBV6-3 to TRBJ1-1; the match to TRBD1 covers 7 bases. CDR1 and CDR2 from the germline V gene are MNHEY and SVGEGT. The V gene end was trimmed by 6 bases and the J gene end by 8 bases; junction bases not matched to a gene: 15. There are 15 residues in the CDR3. The CDR3 coding sequence is TGTGCCAGCAGCGAACCCGCCTCCAGGGGGGTGGAAGCTTTCTTT. Its protein is CASSEPASRGVEAFF.

V and J are TRBV7-8 and TRBJ1-2, with D perhaps matching TRBD1 (6 bases). Looked up from germline, CDR1 is SGHVS and CDR2 is FQNEAQ. Trimming stripped 5 bases from V and 4 bases from J, with 20 bases between. The CDR3 is made up of 16 amino acids. The CDR3 coding sequence is TGTGCCAGCAGCCCCCGAGAGGGACACCTGACCTATGGCTACACCTTC. Its translation: CASSPREGHLTYGYTF.

The chain recombines TRBV21-1 with TRBJ2-5; TRBD1 reflects the table's D call only, with no check against the DNA. TRBV21-1 is a documented pseudogene. The CDR3 runs 17 residues. DNA of the CDR3: TGTGCCAGCAGCAAAGTGCGGGGACAGGGGGGGGAAGAGACCCAGTACTTC. This encodes CASSKVRGQGGEETQYF.

The chain links TRBV10-3 to TRBJ1-1; 8 bases agree with TRBD1. Germline V gene lookup returns CDR1 ENHRY and CDR2 SYGVKD. This CDR3 has 14 residues. The J segment lost 4 bases and the V segment lost 6 bases, leaving 7 bases of the junction unmatched. The CDR3 is CAIRPEQGGTEAFF. The CDR3 DNA is TGTGCCATCAGGCCTGAACAGGGGGGCACTGAAGCTTTCTTT.

The V and J genes are TRBV10-2 and TRBJ2-3, with D perhaps matching TRBD1 or TRBD2 (5 bases each). The CDR3 consists of 13 residues. Germline CDR1 WSHSY, CDR2 SAAADI. With 4 bases removed from V and 3 bases from J, the gap between germline ends came to 8 bases. The CDR3 loop reads CASSVGETDTQYF. In nucleotides, the CDR3 is TGCGCCAGCAGTGTGGGGGAAACAGATACGCAGTATTTT.

V gene TRBV16 combines with J gene TRBJ1-1, with a tentative D call TRBD1 (5 bases). The CDR3 consists of 16 residues. V was cut by 0 bases and J by 4 bases, with 15 bases left in between. Germline loops: CDR1 KGHSY, CDR2 FQNENV. CDR3 DNA sequence: TGTGCCAGCAGCCAATCAGGGGCGTCGGTGGGCACTGAAGCTTTCTTT. This codes for CASSQSGASVGTEAFF.

The rearrangement uses TRBV6-1 and TRBJ1-1; D is uncertain. The CDR3 spans 13 residues. Germline V gene lookup returns CDR1 MNHNS and CDR2 SASEGT. Trimming took off 3 bases at V and 4 bases at J, with 9 bases between the two ends. The CDR3 sequence: CASSDRIGTEAFF. Written as DNA, the CDR3 is TGTGCCAGCAGTGACCGCATTGGCACTGAAGCTTTCTTT.

In its sample, this clone was seen once. This chain joins TRBV24-1 and TRBJ1-1; TRBD1 agrees at 7 bases. CDR1 KGHDR and CDR2 SFDVKD come from the germline V gene. The CDR3 is 14 amino acids. Trimming at V came to 4 bases and at J to 0 bases, leaving 1 base not matched to a gene. The CDR3 DNA sequence: TGTGCCACCAGTGAGACAGGGTTGAACACTGAAGCTTTCTTT. Its translation is CATSETGLNTEAFF.

This chain connects TRBV25-1 to TRBJ2-5; 12 bases agree with TRBD2. Germline trimming cut 3 bases from V and 4 bases from J; bases unmatched to any gene: 3. The CDR3 spans 15 residues. Germline-derived CDR1 and CDR2 are MGHDK and SYGVNS. In nucleotides, the CDR3 is TGTGCCAGCAGTGATACTAGCGGGAGGTTAGAGACCCAGTACTTC. This encodes CASSDTSGRLETQYF.

The rearrangement joins TRBV27 to TRBJ1-6; a weak D match, TRBD1 (6 bases). Germline V gene data show CDR1 as MNHEY and CDR2 as SMNVEV (reference sequence). This CDR3 is 13 amino acids long. Trimming left V 3 bases short and J 14 bases short, with 14 bases between. CDR3 in amino acids: CASSFPGGAALHF. The CDR3 DNA is TGTGCCAGCAGTTTTCCGGGGGGGGCGGCCCTCCACTTT.